This TCR beta chain was captured in a study of CXCR3-negative and CXCR3-positive naive CD8 T cells. Overall study findings and caveats: Both naive subsets, CXCR3-negative and CXCR3-positive, displayed similar TRBV-TRBJ usage, unlike memory cells. Partially decreased CXCR3 expression was recorded after cryopreservation, and fresh PBMCs were used in most assays.

With respect to this clonotype: What it binds is unknown.

The CDR3 sequence is 15 residues long. Germline V gene lookup returns CDR1 LGHNA and CDR2 YNFKEQ. The method, 5' RACE with UMI labels, was used to prepare the TRB cDNA libraries. TCRdb re-called the 5' RACE reads and catalogs CDR3 proteins one per entry, DNA excluded. The sample shows about 81,000 distinct CDR3 sequences, and approximately 1.4% sits with its ten largest clones. The sequenced sample consisted of naive CXCR3- CD8+ T cells from blood. The subset: CD45RO-CCR7+CD27+CD95- naive CD8+ T cells lacking CXCR3 (TNR3-). The TCR sequence derives from a human donor in good health. Some clones in this sample may be carry-over from other donors' samples. The rearrangement uses TRBV4-2 and TRBJ2-2. This CDR3 reads CASSQVSGNTGELFF.